This T cell receptor beta chain was captured by sequencing in a study of Ad26.COV2.S vaccination and SARS-CoV-2 variants (dated by TCRdb to the early 2020s). Some background on the complete study: Donors in the vaccine arm were drawn from COV1001, a phase I-IIa trial of Ad26.COV2.S in healthy adults that was multicentre, randomized, double-blind and placebo-controlled. A total of 32 samples were included in the TCR-sequenced set, comprising around 19 Ad26.COV2.S vaccine recipients, 5 placebo recipients and 8 SARS-CoV-2 convalescent individuals. Trial participants were randomized into five groups of five: low-dose or high-dose Ad26.COV2.S given once or twice, or placebo on both occasions. Investigators did not know the trial group allocation while performing experiments and assessing outcomes. Ad26.COV2.S was given intramuscularly at 5x10^10 or 1x10^11 viral particles, as a single shot or as two shots 56 days apart. The specificity and breadth of SARS-CoV-2-reactive T cell receptors after Ad26.COV2.S vaccination were assessed by TCRbeta repertoire sequencing.

Points on this clone: No cognate antigen has been identified for it. Per-base qualities were not stored, and no clone one base away is much larger.

TCRbeta CDR3 regions were sequenced with the immunoSEQ Assay. After extraction, genomic DNA underwent amplification by bias-controlled multiplex PCR, followed by high-throughput sequencing. Concerning the study's data processing: Collapsing and filtering of sequences were performed to quantify the absolute abundance of each unique TCRbeta CDR3 region. Usable DNA was measured by amplifying reference genes present in all nucleated cells, and TCRbeta template counts were normalized to that usable DNA to estimate T cell fraction. Repertoire TCRs were annotated as SARS-CoV-2-specific when V gene, CDR3 amino acid sequence and J gene were exactly matched to a known reactive TCR set. MIRA supplied the reference SARS-CoV-2 TCR set, which was filtered for enrichment in COVID-19-positive ImmuneCODE repertoires so that public or cross-reactive TCRs were removed. Based on the MIRA antigens, annotated TCRs were further analysed at the level of specific ORF or position within ORF. Breadth was defined as the number of annotated unique rearrangements divided by the total number of unique productive rearrangements, and depth was defined as the summed frequency of the annotated unique rearrangements. TCR breadth was compared between groups using two-sided Wilcoxon rank-sum tests. Sourced from immuneACCESS, this table was stored by TCRdb with only in-frame sequences that have V and J called. A share of the clones is absent; for the studies checked, an unresolved V gene accounts for under half, and the remainder has no known explanation. D and trimming come from the DNA, and the V and J calls and clone size come from that table. This sample holds around 320,000 clones; about 86% were observed only once. The ten largest clonotypes hold roughly 2.1% of the sample.

CDR1 SNHLY and CDR2 FYNNEI were looked up in the germline V gene. The CDR3 runs 13 residues from the cysteine to the phenylalanine. The DNA shown is the 39-base CDR3, in frame from base 1. Trimming costs V 2 bases and J 2 bases, and their ends lie 6 bases apart. The meaning of the sample's treatment or condition label: over 15 received Ad26.COV2.S at low or high dose, single or two shots; five or six received placebo; per-sample allocation not given. For vaccine and placebo recipients, repertoires were sequenced using samples collected on day 63 after the first injection. In Cohort 1b, more than 20 adults aged 18-55 years were enrolled at a single site in Boston, USA, between 29 July and 7 August 2020. Ad26.COV2.S was a replication-incompetent adenovirus type 26 vector expressing a prefusion-stabilized SARS-CoV-2 spike protein from the original Wuhan strain. Findings and caveats that apply to the study as a whole: Spike-specific TCR breadth was higher in Ad26.COV2.S recipients than in placebo recipients (P = 0.0014). Substantial breadth of spike-specific CD8+ and CD4+ T cell responses was reported after vaccination. Comparing responses between vaccine doses or regimens was not something the study was powered to do. The authors noted that the TCR breadth and depth analyses may have underestimated total T cell responses. Vaccine and placebo recipients had comparable non-spike TCR breadth, which fits with the vaccine containing only spike.

The rearranged segments are TRBV2 and TRBJ2-5; the D gene cannot be resolved reliably. Here the sequenced sample was peripheral blood, taken in a trial of Ad26.COV2.S vaccine versus placebo. This receptor was taken from a person aged 18-60 years who received the Ad26.COV2.S COVID-19 vaccine or a placebo. The encoded CDR3 is CASSENEQETQYF. At the DNA level, the sequence is TGTGCCAGCAGTGAAAACGAACAAGAGACCCAGTACTTC. The CDR3, completed at both ends by the reference TRBV2 and TRBJ2-5 genes, gives the full variable domain EPEVTQTPSHQVTQMGQEVILRCVPISNHLYFYWYRQILGQKVEFLVSFYNNEISEKSEIFDDQFSVERPDGSNFTLKIRSTKLEDSAMYFCASSENEQETQYFGPGTRLLVL.